Sequencing of this T cell receptor beta chain was carried out in a study of blood T cell repertoires in COVID-19. This table comes from immunoSEQ multiplex PCR, and its TCRdb copy is limited to in-frame clones, with some not included. Here the sample spans about 88,000 clones, about 88% being singletons. V was pared by 5 bases and J by 10 bases, with 8 bases of the junction left unmatched. The CDR3 is 13 amino acids. CDR1 and CDR2 (germline): SGHTA, FQGNSA. The clonotype was recovered from a woman over 75 with acute or convalescent COVID-19. Sequenced: peripheral blood. The chain couples TRBV7-2 to TRBJ2-1, with TRBD1 matching over 7 bases. CDR3 nucleotides: TGTGCCAGCAGCCCTCGGACGGACAGGGAGCAGTTCTTC. It yields the protein CASSPRTDREQFF.